The clone carrying this T cell receptor beta chain has ten or more counts. This sample stems from a study of HIV-infected children after antiretroviral therapy interruption. Overall study context: Interruption-arm samples span weeks 0, 12, interruption end (24 or 48), and about 3 years post-study.

As to treatment: PENTA 11 planned treatment interruption arm or continuous ART arm. The TCR library was built from RNA with a 3' RACE protocol and unique molecular identifiers. TCRdb independently ran MiXCR on the 3' RACE reads; one entry per CDR3 protein. The profile shows 40,000 to 55,000 distinct CDR3 sequences, around 4% of them singletons. CDR3 length: 16 residues. Germline V gives CDR1 SGHVS, CDR2 FQNEAQ. Germline trimming cut 0 bases from V and 10 bases from J; bases unmatched to any gene: 9. The input for sequencing was CD45RA+ CD4+ T cells from PBMCs, pooled from several time points, taken from a donor given antiretroviral therapy, either interrupted or continuous. Noted subset: naive CD4+ CD45RA+ CD45RO- T cells. This receptor was identified in a pool of human donors with HIV. The gene calls are TRBV7-8 and TRBJ1-6; 7 nucleotides agree with TRBD1. CDR3 loop: CASSLAGRGRESPLHF. The CDR3 bases are TGTGCCAGCAGCTTAGCGGGCAGGGGGAGGGAATCACCCCTCCACTTT.